This T cell receptor beta chain was retrieved from a study of OX40 agonist ivuxolimab in advanced cancers. Study as a whole: Checkpoint inhibitors had been given previously to 40% of patients.

Regarding this clone: Its cognate antigen is unknown.

The J segment lost 3 bases and the V segment lost 8 bases, leaving 2 bases of the junction unmatched. CDR1 and CDR2 from the germline V gene are SGHRS and YFSETQ. CDR3 size: 11 residues. Method: immunoSEQ multiplex PCR; TCRdb's copy keeps in-frame clones and lacks some. The table shows around 18,000 clones, with just under 75% occurring only once. Whole-study results and caveats: It was not determined which antigens were specifically recognized by the peripheral T cells that had undergone clonal expansion.

Blood samples were obtained at baseline, cycle 4 day 1, and cycle 7 day 1. The clonotype originates from an adult with an advanced solid tumor such as melanoma, head and neck, liver or kidney cancer. Specimen: CD4+ or CD8+ T cells sorted from blood, collected in a trial of the OX40 agonist ivuxolimab. The V and J genes are TRBV5-1 and TRBJ2-7; 7 bases agree with TRBD1. CDR3 bases: TGCGCCAGTAGGGACAGCTACGAGCAGTACTTC. It translates to CASRDSYEQYF.